The 15 T cell receptor beta chains presented below share a single source sample, sequenced in a study of shared clonotypes between healthy human individuals. TCRdb's table, derived via immunoSEQ multiplex PCR, lists solely in-frame clones and lacks some. The sample carries 2 million to 3 million clones, 80% to 95% recorded once. Sequenced sample: naive CD4+ T cells from PBMCs. As to subset: CD45RA+ positively selected. These receptors were collected from a young man in good health. Some clones in this sample may be carry-over from other donors' samples.

The chain employs TRBV6-1 and TRBJ1-2, with TRBD1 matching over 7 bases. Germline V gene sequence: CDR1 MNHNS, CDR2 SASEGT. Trimming removed 2 bases from V and 8 bases from J; junction bases left unmatched: 8. This CDR3 region has 14 residues. The CDR3 is CASSETHRGGGYTF. In nucleotides, the CDR3 is TGTGCCAGCAGTGAAACCCACAGGGGCGGCGGCTACACCTTC.

Regarding this clone: An end of the junction differs from the germline gene, which may be a read error. This chain uses TRBV7-6 with TRBJ2-4, with TRBD2 identical over 12 bases. The germline gives CDR1 SGHVS, CDR2 FNYEAQ. The CDR3 is 17 residues long. The CDR3 sequence: CANSLAGGTSGKNIQYF. In DNA form, the CDR3 reads TGTGCCAACAGCTTAGCCGGCGGGACTAGCGGGAAAAACATTCAGTACTTC.

J is TRBJ2-3 and V is TRBV28; 7 bases match TRBD2. Trimming at V came to 8 bases and at J to 5 bases, leaving 10 bases not matched to a gene. CDR3 length: 14 amino acids. Germline CDR1 reads MDHEN; CDR2 reads SYDVKM. In nucleotides, the CDR3 is TGTGCCAGCGGTCCGGCGGGAGCGGTAGATACGCAGTATTTT. It translates to CASGPAGAVDTQYF.

The V and J genes are TRBV9 and TRBJ2-3, with TRBD1 identical over 8 bases. Germline lookup yields CDR1 SGDLS and CDR2 YYNGEE. The CDR3 is 15 residues long. Losses at the gene ends were 4 bases for V and 0 bases for J; bases not matched to a gene: 4. The CDR3: CASSSGGRSTDTQYF. CDR3 DNA: TGTGCCAGCAGCTCAGGGGGCCGAAGCACAGATACGCAGTATTTT.

This chain connects TRBV11-2 to TRBJ2-1, with 8 bases matching TRBD2. CDR1 is SGHAT and CDR2 is FQNNGV in the germline V gene. The CDR3 totals 16 residues. J gave up 8 bases and V 5 bases, and 14 bases lay outside the gene matches. CDR3: CASSHPGTRGLYEQFF. CDR3 nucleotide sequence: TGTGCCAGCAGCCACCCCGGGACTAGGGGTCTCTATGAGCAGTTCTTC.

The rearrangement uses TRBV5-4 and TRBJ2-1; 9 bases map to TRBD1. Germline lookup yields CDR1 SGHNT and CDR2 YYREEE (reference sequence). Trimming removed 4 bases from V and 1 base from J; junction bases left unmatched: 3. The CDR3 is made up of 15 amino acids. The CDR3 bases are TGTGCCAGCAGCACCGGGACAGGGTCCTACAATGAGCAGTTCTTC. Amino acids: CASSTGTGSYNEQFF. The entire variable domain, with the rest obtained from reference TRBV5-4 and TRBJ2-1, is as follows: ETGVTQSPTHLIKTRGQQVTLRCSSQSGHNTVSWYQQALGQGPQFIFQYYREEENGRGNFPPRFSGLQFPNYSSELNVNALELDDSALYLCASSTGTGSYNEQFFGPGTRLTVL.

The CDR3 spells CASSFQGLRGEKLFF. The CDR3 nucleotides read TGTGCCAGCAGTTTCCAGGGGTTGAGGGGCGAAAAACTGTTTTTT. V is TRBV28 and J is TRBJ1-4, with D perhaps TRBD1 (6 bases). This CDR3 has 15 amino acids. Germline lookup yields CDR1 MDHEN and CDR2 SYDVKM. V was cut by 3 bases and J by 8 bases, with 16 bases left in between.

The chain links TRBV6-6 to TRBJ1-2; 8 bases match TRBD1. The J segment lost 3 bases and the V segment lost 6 bases, leaving 9 bases of the junction unmatched. This CDR3 is 15 amino acids long. Germline CDR1 and CDR2: MNHNY and SVGAGI (reference sequence). The CDR3 nucleotides are TGTGCCAGCAGAGACACAGGGGGAGGGGACTATGGCTACACCTTC. This translates into CASRDTGGGDYGYTF.

This chain connects TRBV19 to TRBJ1-4; 7 bases match TRBD1. Germline trimming cut 9 bases from V and 10 bases from J; bases unmatched to any gene: 5. CDR1 and CDR2 (germline): LNHDA, SQIVND (reference sequence). The CDR3 runs 11 residues. The CDR3 loop is CASERGRKLFF. Written as DNA, the CDR3 is TGTGCCAGCGAGAGGGGGCGAAAACTGTTTTTT.

The CDR3 DNA follows: TGCGCCAGCAGCTTGATCCCGGGGGGGGATCAGCCCCAGCATTTT. Protein sequence: CASSLIPGGDQPQHF. This chain uses TRBV5-1 with TRBJ1-5, with D possibly matching TRBD1 (5 bases). The V end was cut by 1 base, the J end by 5 bases, with 13 bases between. Per germline, CDR1 SGHRS and CDR2 YFSETQ. The CDR3 length is 15 residues.

This clone appeared a single time. The chain recombines TRBV15 with TRBJ2-3, with D perhaps TRBD1 (6 bases). The CDR3 runs 15 residues. CDR1 LNHNV and CDR2 YYDKDF come from the germline V gene (reference sequence). The V end lost 5 bases, the J end lost 0 bases, and 12 bases lay between the germline ends. The CDR3 sequence is CATSPGTPSTDTQYF. The CDR3 DNA reads TGTGCCACCAGCCCCGGGACACCGAGCACAGATACGCAGTATTTT.

The chain is built from TRBV9 and TRBJ1-5; 8 positions match TRBD1. CDR1 and CDR2 (germline): SGDLS, YYNGEE. This CDR3 region has 15 residues. V was pared by 4 bases and J by 5 bases, with 8 bases of the junction left unmatched. This CDR3 reads CASSQGAGGYQPQHF. The CDR3 bases are TGTGCCAGCAGCCAAGGGGCAGGGGGCTATCAGCCCCAGCATTTT.

This rearrangement joins TRBV9 to TRBJ2-5; tentative D call: TRBD2 (5 bases). Trimming took off 0 bases at V and 3 bases at J, with 12 bases between the two ends. Germline values: CDR1 SGDLS, CDR2 YYNGEE. This CDR3 contains 15 residues. The CDR3 protein is CASSVGGRSEETQYF. The CDR3 coding sequence is TGTGCCAGCAGCGTAGGAGGGAGATCCGAAGAGACCCAGTACTTC.

V usage is TRBV18 and J usage is TRBJ2-7; 7 bases fit TRBD1. This CDR3 is 14 amino acids long. V lost 5 bases, J lost 0 bases, and 4 bases stayed unmatched. Germline CDR1 and CDR2: KGHSH and LQKENI. CDR3 loop: CASSVQGNSYEQYF. DNA of the CDR3: TGTGCCAGCTCAGTACAGGGGAACTCCTACGAGCAGTACTTC.

The chain joins TRBV7-2 to TRBJ2-5; possibly TRBD1 or TRBD2 for D (6 bases each). The CDR3 runs 14 residues. The V end was cut by 1 base, the J end by 5 bases, with 11 bases between. Germline CDR1 is SGHTA and CDR2 is FQGNSA. The CDR3 sequence is CASSLVRRGETQYF. DNA for the CDR3: TGTGCCAGCAGCTTAGTAAGGAGGGGGGAGACCCAGTACTTC.